The present entry profiles one T cell receptor beta chain with its context. Its specificity is unknown. At one end, the junction sequence differs from germline, possibly due to a read error. TCRdb recomputed calls from the reads with MiXCR, one row per CDR3 protein. The sample contains about 360,000 distinct CDR3 sequences, 15% to 20% of which appear only once. This sample stems from a study of T cell repertoires in cytomegalovirus infection. Study information: Public TCR beta signatures were indicative of both CMV infection and a matching HLA type. General study findings and limits: Using cumulative public TCR beta family frequency, the authors identified those who carried CMV together with the relevant HLA. CMV-specific TCR beta clonotypes restricted by HLA-C dominated the ex vivo response.

CDR1 and CDR2 (germline): MGHRA, YSYEKL. This CDR3 is 14 amino acids long. This TCR derives from a human donor in good health (CMV status not recorded). Some clones in this sample may be carry-over from other donors' samples. The sample was PBMCs. The chain recombines TRBV4-1 with TRBJ2-7; no definite D call. This CDR3 reads CPSSPRYRSYEQYF. The CDR3 DNA sequence: TGCCCCAGCAGCCCACGGTACCGGTCCTACGAGCAGTACTTC.